Below, 24 T cell receptor beta chains from the same sample are listed, as sequenced in a study of blood T cell repertoires in COVID-19. The assay was immunoSEQ multiplex PCR, and TCRdb's table has in-frame clones only and misses some. The sample includes some 450,000 clones, around 90% of them seen just once. The material sequenced was peripheral blood. The origin of the receptors is a man aged 18-30 years with COVID-19, enrolled during active disease.

A single count supports this clone. The chain has TRBV3-1 (or the pseudogene TRBV3-2) and TRBJ2-3, with D unclear. V was trimmed by 1 base and J by 2 bases, leaving 4 bases between them. CDR3 length: 13 amino acids. The germline gives CDR1 LGHDT, CDR2 YNNKEL (reference sequence). The CDR3 loop is CASSQVITDTQYF. As DNA, the CDR3 is TGTGCCAGCAGCCAAGTAATCACAGATACGCAGTATTTT.

The rearrangement links TRBV5-6 to TRBJ2-7; D possibly corresponds to TRBD1 (6 bases). The V end lost 4 bases, the J end lost 3 bases, and 20 bases lay between the germline ends. The CDR3 is made up of 16 amino acids. Looked up from germline, CDR1 is SGHDT and CDR2 is YYEEEE. CDR3 coding DNA: TGTGCCAGCAGCCTAGGATACAGGGCCACCTACTACGAGCAGTACTTC. This gives the protein CASSLGYRATYYEQYF.

The V call is TRBV13, the J call TRBJ1-1; perhaps TRBD1 as D (6 bases). V was trimmed by 4 bases and J by 8 bases, leaving 17 bases between them. Germline CDR1 reads PRHDT; CDR2 reads FYEKMQ (reference sequence). The CDR3 runs to 14 residues. For the CDR3, the DNA is TGTGCCAGCAGCTCGAGGGGGACGGGGAGAGAAGCTTTCTTT. It specifies CASSSRGTGREAFF.

The V and J genes are TRBV10-3 and TRBJ2-2, with TRBD1 matching 7 bases. After removal of 3 bases from V and 7 bases from J, the junction contained 14 bases not matched to a gene. Per the germline V gene, CDR1 is ENHRY and CDR2 is SYGVKD. The CDR3 is 17 amino acids. The CDR3 DNA reads as TGTGCCATCAGTGACGGCTTCAGGGGGTTTATCGGCGGGGAGCTGTTTTTT. The encoded protein is CAISDGFRGFIGGELFF.

The rearrangement uses TRBV12-3 or TRBV12-4 and TRBJ2-3, with D hard to call. The CDR3 loop spans 13 amino acids. Trimming took 3 bases from V and 7 from J, leaving 11 bases between them. CDR3 DNA: TGTGCCAGCAGTTTGGGCTGGCGCCATACGCAGTATTTT. It encodes CASSLGWRHTQYF.

The chain recombines TRBV2 with TRBJ1-5; 7 bases fit TRBD1. The CDR3 loop spans 13 amino acids. V was clipped by 6 bases and J by 7 bases; unmatched bases: 6. CDR1 SNHLY and CDR2 FYNNEI come from the germline V gene. In DNA form, the CDR3 reads TGTGCCAGCAGCGGGGACAGCGGCCAGCCCCAGCATTTT. Translating it yields CASSGDSGQPQHF. Full variable domain (missing parts from reference TRBV2 and TRBJ1-5): EPEVTQTPSHQVTQMGQEVILRCVPISNHLYFYWYRQILGQKVEFLVSFYNNEISEKSEIFDDQFSVERPDGSNFTLKIRSTKLEDSAMYFCASSGDSGQPQHFGDGTRLSIL.

The gene calls are TRBV3-1 (or the pseudogene TRBV3-2) and TRBJ2-3, with 9 bases fitting TRBD1. The V segment lost 7 bases and the J segment 2 bases; nucleotides outside the gene matches: 7. The CDR3 is made up of 15 amino acids. The germline CDR1 and CDR2 sequences are LGHDT and YNNKEL (reference sequence). Written as DNA, the CDR3 is TGTGCCAGCACTACACAGGGGGCCTTCACAGATACGCAGTATTTT. Residues: CASTTQGAFTDTQYF.

The genes are TRBV2 and TRBJ2-1; weak D call: TRBD1 (5 bases). This CDR3 is built from 13 residues. Between the trimmed V and J ends, which lost 3 bases and 7 bases, there was a span of 10 bases. Germline values: CDR1 SNHLY, CDR2 FYNNEI. CDR3 loop: CASSDRVLNEQFF. Written as DNA, the CDR3 is TGTGCCAGCAGTGACAGGGTCCTGAATGAGCAGTTCTTC. Full variable domain (missing parts from reference TRBV2 and TRBJ2-1): EPEVTQTPSHQVTQMGQEVILRCVPISNHLYFYWYRQILGQKVEFLVSFYNNEISEKSEIFDDQFSVERPDGSNFTLKIRSTKLEDSAMYFCASSDRVLNEQFFGPGTRLTVL.

In nucleotides, the CDR3 is TGTGCCATCGGAAATGGCGGGAGTCCAGGGGAGCTGTTTTTT. Residues: CAIGNGGSPGELFF. The V call is TRBV6-5, the J call TRBJ2-2; 7 bases are shared with TRBD2. Germline V gives CDR1 MNHEY, CDR2 SVGAGI. J was trimmed by 8 bases and V by 10 bases; bases with no gene match: 13. The CDR3 runs 14 residues.

V gene TRBV24-1 combines with J gene TRBJ2-1; 12 nucleotides align to TRBD2. The germline V gene encodes CDR1 KGHDR and CDR2 SFDVKD. J lost 7 bases, V lost 3 bases, and 9 bases had no gene match. This CDR3 region has 17 residues. The CDR3: CATSDTASSGGANEQFF. DNA of the CDR3: TGTGCCACCAGTGATACCGCATCTAGCGGGGGGGCAAATGAGCAGTTCTTC.

This sequence joins TRBV2 and TRBJ2-7, with 7 bases matching TRBD1. Germline V gives CDR1 SNHLY, CDR2 FYNNEI. Trimming took 4 bases from V and 3 from J; bases not matched to a gene: 6. The CDR3 has 14 amino acids. In DNA, the CDR3 is TGTGCCAGCAGTGTTGAGACAGGGATCTACGAGCAGTACTTC. Its translation is CASSVETGIYEQYF.

The chain employs TRBV21-1 and TRBJ2-3; TRBD2, the table's D call, was not compared with the DNA. TRBV21-1 is a pseudogene segment. This CDR3 has 20 residues. The CDR3 nucleotides are TGTGCCAGCAGCAAAGTTGGGTTGCTAGCGGGGGGAGAAAGCACAGATACGCAGTATTTT. The encoded protein is CASSKVGLLAGGESTDTQYF.

The chain recombines TRBV3-1 (or the pseudogene TRBV3-2) with TRBJ2-7; D possibly corresponds to TRBD1 (5 bases). The CDR3 has 15 residues. With 0 bases removed from V and 4 bases from J, the gap between germline ends came to 13 bases. Germline V lookup: CDR1 LGHDT, CDR2 YNNKEL (reference sequence). As DNA, the CDR3 is TGTGCCAGCAGCCAAGATAGGGTTAGGGGTTACGAGCAGTACTTC. This gives the protein CASSQDRVRGYEQYF.

The chain carries TRBV7-9 and TRBJ2-3, with D perhaps matching TRBD2 (5 bases). The CDR3 length is 13 residues. V was pared by 4 bases and J by 3 bases, with 8 bases between. CDR1 and CDR2 from the germline V gene are SEHNR and FQNEAQ (reference sequence). CDR3 nucleotide sequence: TGTGCCAGCAGCTCATCGGGAACAGATACGCAGTATTTT. This gives the protein CASSSSGTDTQYF.

The J gene is TRBJ2-3, the V gene TRBV6-5; perhaps TRBD1 as D (5 bases). The germline V and J ends were trimmed by 0 bases and 4 bases, with 11 bases remaining between them. The CDR3 extends over 15 amino acids. CDR1 is MNHEY, CDR2 SVGAGI, per germline. Written as DNA, the CDR3 is TGTGCCAGCAGTTACTCTGGGGCGTCATCAGATACGCAGTATTTT. Protein sequence: CASSYSGASSDTQYF.

J is TRBJ2-6 and V is TRBV25-1; D may be TRBD2 (5 bases). Germline CDR1 is MGHDK and CDR2 is SYGVNS. There are 14 residues in the CDR3. V was cut by 6 bases and J by 3 bases, with 9 bases left in between. CDR3 residues: CASREAGGANVLTF. The CDR3 region has the DNA TGTGCCAGCAGGGAGGCGGGTGGGGCCAACGTCCTGACTTTC.

For the CDR3, the DNA is TGTGCCAGCAGTTTATGGGCAGGGGATTCTGGAGAGACCCAGTACTTC. Amino acids: CASSLWAGDSGETQYF. The J gene is TRBJ2-5, the V gene TRBV28, with D possibly TRBD1 on 6 matching bases. Germline V gene data show CDR1 as MDHEN and CDR2 as SYDVKM. V lost 0 bases, J lost 4 bases, and 15 bases lay in between. The CDR3 extends over 16 amino acids.

A few counts support this clone. The chain combines TRBV7-9 with TRBJ1-1, with D possibly being TRBD1 (5 bases). Germline CDR1 is SEHNR and CDR2 is FQNEAQ (reference sequence). The CDR3 loop spans 12 amino acids. The V end was cut by 2 bases, the J end by 7 bases, with 8 bases between. The CDR3 coding sequence is TGTGCCAGCAGCTTACAGCAGGGTGAAGCTTTCTTT. Amino acid sequence: CASSLQQGEAFF.

CDR3 DNA sequence: TGTGCCTGGAGTCCGGACAGTGATGAAAAACTGTTTTTT. Translating it yields CAWSPDSDEKLFF. This chain joins TRBV30 and TRBJ1-4, with D maybe TRBD1 (6 bases). The CDR3 sequence is 13 residues long. Deletions cut 2 bases from V and 6 bases from J, with 10 bases between. The germline gives CDR1 GTSNPN, CDR2 SVGIG (reference sequence). Full variable domain (outside the CDR3, taken from reference TRBV30 and TRBJ1-4): SQTIHQWPATLVQPVGSPLSLECTVEGTSNPNLYWYRQAAGRGLQLLFYSVGIGQISSEVPQNLSASRPQDRQFILSSKKLLLSDSGFYLCAWSPDSDEKLFFGSGTQLSVL.

The V and J genes are TRBV30 and TRBJ1-4, with 7 bases identical to TRBD1. V lost 2 bases to trimming and J lost 4 bases; unmatched junction nucleotides: 7. The length of the CDR3 is 15 residues. CDR1 is GTSNPN, CDR2 SVGIG, per germline (reference sequence). The CDR3 reads CAWSTQSGGNEKLFF. CDR3 bases: TGTGCCTGGAGTACGCAGTCAGGGGGTAATGAAAAACTGTTTTTT.

The rearrangement uses TRBV9 and TRBJ2-1; 8 bases map to TRBD2. Per the germline V gene, CDR1 is SGDLS and CDR2 is YYNGEE. The CDR3 sequence is 16 residues long. V lost 0 bases to trimming and J lost 6 bases; unmatched junction nucleotides: 8. DNA for the CDR3: TGTGCCAGCAGCGTAGTGGGTAGCGGGGCTATCAATGAGCAGTTCTTC. Translation: CASSVVGSGAINEQFF.

The V and J genes are TRBV7-9 and TRBJ2-5, with D unclear. The CDR3 loop spans 14 amino acids. Germline values: CDR1 SEHNR, CDR2 FQNEAQ (reference sequence). V was cut by 2 bases and J by 2 bases, with 9 bases left in between. The CDR3 region has the DNA TGTGCCAGCAGCTTACATCACAGACAAGAGACCCAGTACTTC. It codes for CASSLHHRQETQYF.

The DNA for the CDR3 is TGTGCCAGCAGTGAAGGTGTGGCAGGGATCCAGCCCCAGCATTTT. Amino acid sequence: CASSEGVAGIQPQHF. This rearrangement joins TRBV6-1 to TRBJ1-5; D possibly corresponds to TRBD1 (5 bases). The CDR3 runs to 15 residues. V lost 1 base to trimming and J lost 7 bases, with 14 bases between them. Germline V gene data show CDR1 as MNHNS and CDR2 as SASEGT.

The chain has TRBV5-6 and TRBJ1-2, with 7 bases that match TRBD1. V shed 4 bases and J 8 bases; nucleotides not matched to a gene: 17. This CDR3 spans 16 amino acids. Germline-derived CDR1 and CDR2 are SGHDT and YYEEEE. The CDR3 DNA follows: TGTGCCAGCAGCCCCCTGGGGAACAGGGGAGTAGAAGGCTACACCTTC. This codes for CASSPLGNRGVEGYTF.